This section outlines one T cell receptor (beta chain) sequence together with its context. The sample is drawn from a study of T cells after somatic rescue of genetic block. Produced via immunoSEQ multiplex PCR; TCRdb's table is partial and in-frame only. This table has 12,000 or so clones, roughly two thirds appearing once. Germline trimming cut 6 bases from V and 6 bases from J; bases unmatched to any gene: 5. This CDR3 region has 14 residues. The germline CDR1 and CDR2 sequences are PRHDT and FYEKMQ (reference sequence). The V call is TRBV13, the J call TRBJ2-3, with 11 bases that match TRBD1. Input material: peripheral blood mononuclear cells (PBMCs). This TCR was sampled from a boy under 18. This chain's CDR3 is CASSLWTGGDTQYF. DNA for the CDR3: TGTGCCAGCAGTCTCTGGACAGGGGGCGATACGCAGTATTTT.